Below are 26 T cell receptor beta chains sequenced from a single sample in a study of T cell responses to AZD1222 COVID-19 vaccine. Repertoires were generated with immunoSEQ multiplex PCR, while TCRdb's copy carries only in-frame clones and drops some. The table has about 150,000 clones, around nine tenths seen once. The starting material was peripheral blood, obtained on day 0 of AZD1222 vaccination. All receptors come from an adult in good health.

This clone was picked up one time. This chain uses TRBV19 with TRBJ1-5; 7 nucleotides agree with TRBD1. CDR1 is LNHDA and CDR2 is SQIVND in the germline V gene (reference sequence). The CDR3 contains 14 residues. V dropped 6 bases and J dropped 2; count of bases not matched to a gene: 4. CDR3 DNA: TGTGCCAGTAGATGGCAGGGGGGCAATCAGCCCCAGCATTTT. Amino acids: CASRWQGGNQPQHF.

The chain employs TRBV20-1 and TRBJ2-5, with D unclear. The germline V gene encodes CDR1 DFQATT and CDR2 SNEGSKA (reference sequence). The ends were cut back, 3 bases at V and 5 bases at J, with 7 bases in the middle. The length of the CDR3 is 11 residues. The CDR3 DNA follows: TGCAGTGCTAGTCTCGGGGAGACCCAGTACTTC. Residues: CSASLGETQYF.

J is TRBJ1-5 and V is TRBV12-3 or TRBV12-4; D gene uncertain. V was pared by 2 bases and J by 9 bases, with 11 bases between. The CDR3 has 13 residues. The CDR3 DNA is TGTGCCAGCAGTTTACTGGGCGAGCTGCCCCAGCATTTT. It yields the protein CASSLLGELPQHF.

The rearrangement uses TRBV7-8 and TRBJ2-1; TRBD2 matches at 7 bases. CDR1 and CDR2 from the germline V gene are SGHVS and FQNEAQ. The CDR3 is made up of 18 amino acids. V shed 4 bases, J shed 0 bases, and the junction held 12 bases outside the gene matches. The CDR3 protein is CASSSLILAGHSYNEQFF. CDR3 DNA sequence: TGTGCCAGCAGCTCTCTAATATTAGCGGGCCACTCCTACAATGAGCAGTTCTTC.

The chain carries TRBV6-5 and TRBJ2-7; no clear D gene. The CDR3 totals 15 residues. V lost 5 bases, J lost 0 bases, and 14 bases lay in between. Germline lookup yields CDR1 MNHEY and CDR2 SVGAGI. The CDR3 DNA reads TGTGCCAGCAGTAGGACCGGCTGGGCCTCCTACGAGCAGTACTTC. Translating it yields CASSRTGWASYEQYF.

The V and J genes are TRBV19 and TRBJ1-5; D might be TRBD1 (6 bases). Germline V gives CDR1 LNHDA, CDR2 SQIVND (reference sequence). V gave up 6 bases and J gave up 3 bases, with 18 bases separating them. CDR3 length equals 16 residues. The CDR3 loop reads CASRSARTVLNQPQHF. The CDR3 DNA follows: TGTGCCAGTAGATCCGCACGGACAGTACTCAATCAGCCCCAGCATTTT.

This clone was recorded only once. The chain recombines TRBV5-1 with TRBJ2-2; perhaps D is TRBD1 or TRBD2 (5 bases each). Germline assignment: CDR1 SGHRS and CDR2 YFSETQ. Trimming left V 0 bases short and J 1 base short, with 10 bases between. The CDR3 contains 16 residues. CDR3 sequence (DNA): TGCGCCAGCAGCTTGGCGGGGCAGAGGAACACCGGGGAGCTGTTTTTT. It codes for CASSLAGQRNTGELFF.

V is TRBV6-4 and J is TRBJ2-5; TRBD2 matches at 7 bases. CDR3 length: 17 residues. Per the germline V gene, CDR1 is MRHNA and CDR2 is SNTAGT. Trimming removed 0 bases from V and 4 bases from J; junction bases left unmatched: 11. CDR3 region: CASSDSLRGSRGETQYF. As DNA, the CDR3 is TGTGCCAGCAGTGACTCGCTCCGCGGGAGCCGGGGAGAGACCCAGTACTTC.

The J gene is TRBJ2-3, the V gene TRBV10-3; weak D call: TRBD2 (5 bases). This CDR3 spans 15 amino acids. Germline V CDR1 and CDR2: ENHRY, SYGVKD. V was shortened by 2 bases and J by 0 bases, with 9 bases between the two germline ends. This CDR3 is CAISETRASTDTQYF. CDR3 coding DNA: TGTGCCATCAGTGAGACTAGGGCTAGCACAGATACGCAGTATTTT.

This clone was counted between two and nine times. The CDR3 coding sequence is TGTGCTAGTGGTTCGGGACAGGGGCACACAGATACGCAGTATTTT. Translating gives CASGSGQGHTDTQYF. The V call is TRBV12-5, the J call TRBJ2-3, with 10 bases aligning to TRBD1. The CDR3 runs to 15 residues. CDR1 LGHNT and CDR2 FRNRAP come from the germline V gene. The V segment lost 4 bases and the J segment 2 bases; nucleotides outside the gene matches: 3. Combining the CDR3 with reference TRBV12-5 and TRBJ2-3 gives the whole variable domain DARVTQTPRHKVTEMGQEVTMRCQPILGHNTVFWYRQTMMQGLELLAYFRNRAPLDDSGMPKDRFSAEMPDATLATLKIQPSEPRDSAVYFCASGSGQGHTDTQYFGPGTRLTVL.

The V and J genes are TRBV6-4 and TRBJ2-3; 8 positions agree with TRBD1. This CDR3 comprises 15 residues. V lost 4 bases and J lost 3; bases outside the gene matches: 6. Germline V CDR1 and CDR2: MRHNA, SNTAGT. DNA for the CDR3: TGTGCCAGCAGTGCGCAGGGGGCGAGGACAGATACGCAGTATTTT. Protein: CASSAQGARTDTQYF.

The chain carries TRBV30 and TRBJ1-5; D is perhaps TRBD1 (5 bases). V lost 1 base, J lost 4 bases, and 20 bases lay in between. The CDR3 consists of 17 residues. The germline gives CDR1 GTSNPN, CDR2 SVGIG (reference sequence). For the CDR3, the DNA is TGTGCCTGGAGTGCCTGGGACGGTTTCTTGGGGAATCAGCCCCAGCATTTT. Residues: CAWSAWDGFLGNQPQHF.

This rearrangement joins TRBV4-2 to TRBJ2-3; 12 bases map to TRBD2. CDR1 and CDR2 from the germline V gene are LGHNA and YNFKEQ. The junction had 13 bases not matched to a gene; V was cut back by 0 bases and J by 3 bases. CDR3 length: 20 residues. The CDR3, as DNA: TGTGCCAGCAGCCAAGATTCCCTAACTAGCGGGAGGTCCTCGACAGATACGCAGTATTTT. The encoded protein is CASSQDSLTSGRSSTDTQYF.

This chain joins TRBV21-1 and TRBJ1-5; TRBD1, as called in the table, went unchecked against the DNA. TRBV21-1 is a known pseudogene. The CDR3 extends over 18 amino acids. CDR3 sequence reads: CASNGPRQVPNSNQPQHF. CDR3 nucleotides: TGTGCCAGCAACGGACCCCGACAGGTCCCTAATAGCAATCAGCCCCAGCATTTT.

This clone appeared a few times. This same CDR3 is encoded by further DNA sequences in the sample. This chain connects TRBV19 to TRBJ2-7; 8 positions agree with TRBD1. V shed 5 bases and J 3 bases; nucleotides not matched to a gene: 6. The CDR3 extends over 14 amino acids. Per the germline V gene, CDR1 is LNHDA and CDR2 is SQIVND (reference sequence). The CDR3 loop reads CASSSGQGYYEQYF. The CDR3 DNA reads TGTGCCAGTAGTTCCGGACAGGGCTACTACGAGCAGTACTTC.

This clone was seen only once. The genes are TRBV5-1 and TRBJ1-1; TRBD1 agrees at 8 bases. V was clipped by 4 bases and J by 2 bases; unmatched bases: 7. The germline CDR1 and CDR2 sequences are SGHRS and YFSETQ. This CDR3 spans 15 amino acids. The CDR3 coding sequence is TGCGCCAGCAGCCCCCGGACAGGGCGTAACACTGAAGCTTTCTTT. It is translated as CASSPRTGRNTEAFF. Drawing the rest from reference TRBV5-1 and TRBJ1-1, the complete variable domain is KAGVTQTPRYLIKTRGQQVTLSCSPISGHRSVSWYQQTPGQGLQFLFEYFSETQRNKGNFPGRFSGRQFSNSRSEMNVSTLELGDSALYLCASSPRTGRNTEAFFGQGTRLTVV.

CDR3: CASSYMLGAGGQETQYF. For the CDR3, the DNA is TGTGCCAGCAGCTATATGTTGGGAGCGGGGGGACAAGAGACCCAGTACTTC. The chain joins TRBV5-4 to TRBJ2-5; the match to TRBD2 covers 9 bases. The V gene end was trimmed by 3 bases and the J gene end by 2 bases; junction bases not matched to a gene: 11. Germline V gene lookup returns CDR1 SGHNT and CDR2 YYREEE (reference sequence). CDR3 length: 17 amino acids.

CDR3 protein: CASSLGGPTSTDTQYF. The DNA of the CDR3 is TGTGCCAGCAGCTTAGGGGGACCTACTAGCACAGATACGCAGTATTTT. The rearrangement links TRBV11-3 to TRBJ2-3; D could derive from TRBD1 or TRBD2 (5 bases each). This CDR3 contains 16 residues. Germline V gene data show CDR1 as SGHNT and CDR2 as YENEEA. V lost 1 base and J lost 0, with 11 bases in between.

The chain carries TRBV7-9 and TRBJ1-5; 10 nucleotides line up with TRBD1. Germline CDR1 is SEHNR and CDR2 is FQNEAQ (reference sequence). The CDR3 runs 16 residues. The trim removed 1 base at V and 6 bases at J, leaving 6 bases unmatched. The CDR3 protein is CASSLVVGQGSQPQHF. DNA for the CDR3: TGTGCCAGCAGCTTAGTAGTGGGACAGGGGAGTCAGCCCCAGCATTTT. The full variable domain, with the rest looked up from reference TRBV7-9 and TRBJ1-5, is DTGVSQNPRHKITKRGQNVTFRCDPISEHNRLYWYRQTLGQGPEFLTYFQNEAQLEKSRLLSDRFSAERPKGSFSTLEIQRTEQGDSAMYLCASSLVVGQGSQPQHFGDGTRLSIL.

This chain uses TRBV4-3 with TRBJ1-2; 9 bases are shared with TRBD1. Germline trimming cut 3 bases from V and 7 bases from J; bases unmatched to any gene: 6. The CDR3 runs to 14 residues. Germline CDR1 and CDR2: LGHNA and YSLEER. Written as DNA, the CDR3 is TGCGCCAGCAGCCACCGAACAGGGGGCTCTGGCTACACCTTC. As protein: CASSHRTGGSGYTF.

V usage is TRBV30 and J usage is TRBJ2-7; 9 nucleotides align to TRBD1. Germline V gives CDR1 GTSNPN, CDR2 SVGIG (reference sequence). V lost 0 bases to trimming and J lost 0 bases; unmatched junction nucleotides: 3. The CDR3 spans 15 residues. For the CDR3, the DNA is TGTGCCTGGAGTGTTGGGACAGGGAGCTCCTACGAGCAGTACTTC. It translates to CAWSVGTGSSYEQYF.

This chain connects TRBV3-1 (or the pseudogene TRBV3-2) to TRBJ1-1, with unresolved D. This CDR3 has 14 residues. Germline CDR1 and CDR2: LGHDT and YNNKEL (reference sequence). V lost 1 base, J lost 1 base, and 7 bases lay in between. The CDR3: CASSQVEGNTEAFF. CDR3 nucleotides: TGTGCCAGCAGCCAAGTAGAGGGGAACACTGAAGCTTTCTTT.

The genes are TRBV2 and TRBJ2-1; tentatively, D is TRBD1 (5 bases). CDR3 size: 14 residues. Trimming removed 2 bases at V and 9 bases at J, with 14 bases between. The germline gives CDR1 SNHLY, CDR2 FYNNEI. CDR3 bases: TGTGCCAGCAGTGAACGGCAGGGAATGGGTGAGCAGTTCTTC. Its translation is CASSERQGMGEQFF.

A few counts support this clone. CDR3 coding DNA: TGTGCCAGCAGTGTTGACAGGGGAGGTTGGAGAACTGAAGCTTTCTTT. Translated, it gives CASSVDRGGWRTEAFF. V is TRBV2 and J is TRBJ1-1; TRBD1 matches 8 bases. The length of the CDR3 is 16 residues. CDR1 SNHLY and CDR2 FYNNEI come from the germline V gene. V was clipped by 4 bases and J by 5 bases; unmatched bases: 12.

There are a few counts of this clone. The chain combines TRBV6-4 with TRBJ2-2, with 8 bases lining up with TRBD2. The germline V gene encodes CDR1 MRHNA and CDR2 SNTAGT. The CDR3 extends over 16 amino acids. Germline trimming cut 2 bases from V and 3 bases from J; bases unmatched to any gene: 5. CDR3 residues: CASSDLSGGDTGELFF. CDR3 nucleotides: TGTGCCAGCAGTGACCTCAGCGGGGGTGACACCGGGGAGCTGTTTTTT.

The chain links TRBV6-5 to TRBJ1-3, with D uncertain. This CDR3 is built from 15 residues. Looked up from germline, CDR1 is MNHEY and CDR2 is SVGAGI. V lost 7 bases, J lost 0 bases, and 13 bases lay in between. CDR3 bases: TGTGCCAGCACTCGGGCGGGGATCTCTGGAAACACCATATATTTT. Protein: CASTRAGISGNTIYF.